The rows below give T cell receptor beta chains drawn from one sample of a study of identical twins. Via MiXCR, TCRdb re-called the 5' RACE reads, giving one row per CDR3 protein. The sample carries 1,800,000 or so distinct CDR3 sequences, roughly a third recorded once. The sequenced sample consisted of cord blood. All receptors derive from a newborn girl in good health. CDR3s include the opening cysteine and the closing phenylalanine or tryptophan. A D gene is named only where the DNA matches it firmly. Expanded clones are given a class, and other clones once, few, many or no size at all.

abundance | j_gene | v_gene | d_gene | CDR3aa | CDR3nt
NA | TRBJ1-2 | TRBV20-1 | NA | CSARVREGVGGYTF | TGCAGTGCTAGAGTCAGGGAGGGGGTCGGTGGCTACACCTTC
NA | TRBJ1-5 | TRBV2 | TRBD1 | CASRTGGMSNQPQHF | TGTGCCAGCAGGACAGGGGGCATGAGCAATCAGCCCCAGCATTTT
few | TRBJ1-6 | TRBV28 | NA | CASSFKGQGSSPLHF | TGTGCCAGCAGTTTCAAGGGGCAGGGGAGCTCACCCCTCCACTTT
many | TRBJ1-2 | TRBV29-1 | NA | CSVEGPLNYGYTF | TGCAGCGTTGAGGGACCCCTGAACTATGGCTACACCTTC
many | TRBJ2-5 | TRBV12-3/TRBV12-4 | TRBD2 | CASTIAGQETQYF | TGTGCCAGCACCATAGCGGGACAAGAGACCCAGTACTTC
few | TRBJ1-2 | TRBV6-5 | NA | CASSYGLDSPYGYTF | TGTGCCAGCAGTTATGGGTTGGACAGCCCCTATGGCTACACCTTC
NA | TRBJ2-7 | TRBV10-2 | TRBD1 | CASSEGTGGEQYF | TGCGCCAGCAGTGAGGGGACAGGGGGCGAGCAGTACTTC
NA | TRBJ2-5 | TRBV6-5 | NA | CASGRGRGTQYF | TGTGCCAGCGGCAGGGGTAGAGGGACCCAGTACTTC
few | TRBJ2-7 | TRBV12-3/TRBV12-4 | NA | CASTPGRAFSSYAQYF | TGTGCCAGCACCCCCGGGCGGGCTTTTAGCTCCTACGCGCAGTACTTC
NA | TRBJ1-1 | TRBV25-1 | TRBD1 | CASSGDRADTEAFF | TGTGCCAGCAGTGGAGACAGGGCGGACACTGAAGCTTTCTTT
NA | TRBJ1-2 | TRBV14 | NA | CASSPGLRNGYTF | TGTGCCAGCAGCCCAGGCCTTAGGAATGGCTACACCTTC
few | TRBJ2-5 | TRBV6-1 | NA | CASSISPRETQYF | TGTGCCAGCAGTATAAGTCCCCGGGAGACCCAGTACTTC
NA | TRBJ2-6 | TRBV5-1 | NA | CASSLPSVSGANVLTF | TGCGCCAGCAGCTTACCTTCAGTATCCGGGGCCAACGTCCTGACTTTC
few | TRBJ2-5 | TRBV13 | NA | CASTELKETQYF | TGTGCCAGCACCGAACTGAAAGAGACCCAGTACTTC
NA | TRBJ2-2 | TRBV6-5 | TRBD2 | CASSYAGGSAGELFF | TGTGCCAGCAGTTACGCGGGGGGCAGCGCCGGGGAGCTGTTTTTT
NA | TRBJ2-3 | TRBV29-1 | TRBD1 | CSAGQGTGGHTQYF | TGCAGCGCTGGACAAGGGACAGGGGGCCATACGCAGTATTTT